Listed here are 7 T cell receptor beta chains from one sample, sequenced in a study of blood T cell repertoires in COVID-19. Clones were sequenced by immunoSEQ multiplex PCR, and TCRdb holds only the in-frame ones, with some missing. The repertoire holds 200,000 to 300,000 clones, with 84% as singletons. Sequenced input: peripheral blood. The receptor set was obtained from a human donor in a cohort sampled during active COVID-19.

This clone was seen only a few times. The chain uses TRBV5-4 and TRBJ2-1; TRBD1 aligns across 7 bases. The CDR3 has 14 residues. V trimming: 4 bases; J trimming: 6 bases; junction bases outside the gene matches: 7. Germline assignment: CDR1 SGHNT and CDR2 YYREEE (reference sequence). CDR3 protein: CASSLPRTGNEQFF. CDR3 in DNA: TGTGCCAGCAGCCTACCTAGGACAGGCAATGAGCAGTTCTTC.

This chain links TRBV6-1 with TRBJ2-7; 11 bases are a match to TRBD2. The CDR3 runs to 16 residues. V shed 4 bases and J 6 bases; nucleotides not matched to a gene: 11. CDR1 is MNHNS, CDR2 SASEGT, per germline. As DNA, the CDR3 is TGTGCCAGCAGTGCACTAGCGGGAGTGCCGGCCGGCGAGCAGTACTTC. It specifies CASSALAGVPAGEQYF.

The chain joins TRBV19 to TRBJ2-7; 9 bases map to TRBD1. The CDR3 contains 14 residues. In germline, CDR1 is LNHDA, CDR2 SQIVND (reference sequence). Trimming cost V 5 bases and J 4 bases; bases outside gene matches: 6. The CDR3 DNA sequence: TGTGCCAGTAGTGTCACAGGGGGCGCGTACGAGCAGTACTTC. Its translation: CASSVTGGAYEQYF. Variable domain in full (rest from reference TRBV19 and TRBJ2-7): DGGITQSPKYLFRKEGQNVTLSCEQNLNHDAMYWYRQDPGQGLRLIYYSQIVNDFQKGDIAEGYSVSREKKESFPLTVTSAQKNPTAFYLCASSVTGGAYEQYFGPGTRLTVT.

For the CDR3, the DNA is TGTGCCAGTAAGGGGACTGAAGCTTTCTTT. It encodes CASKGTEAFF. V is TRBV19 and J is TRBJ1-1; possible D gene TRBD1, 5 bases. Trimming cost V 7 bases and J 5 bases, with 5 bases left between them. The germline CDR1 and CDR2 sequences are LNHDA and SQIVND (reference sequence). The CDR3 spans 10 residues.

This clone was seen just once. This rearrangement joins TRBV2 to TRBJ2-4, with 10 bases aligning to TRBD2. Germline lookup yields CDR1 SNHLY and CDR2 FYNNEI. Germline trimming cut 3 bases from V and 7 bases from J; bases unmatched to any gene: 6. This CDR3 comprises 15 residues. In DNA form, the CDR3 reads TGTGCCAGCAGTGATCCTAGCGGGAGAGGGAACATTCAGTACTTC. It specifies CASSDPSGRGNIQYF.

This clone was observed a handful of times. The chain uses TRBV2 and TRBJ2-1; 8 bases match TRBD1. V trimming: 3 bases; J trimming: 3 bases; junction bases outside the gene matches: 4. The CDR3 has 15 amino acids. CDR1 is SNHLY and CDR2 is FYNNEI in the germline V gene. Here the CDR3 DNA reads TGTGCCAGCAGTGATAGACAGGGGTTCTACAATGAGCAGTTCTTC. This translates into CASSDRQGFYNEQFF.

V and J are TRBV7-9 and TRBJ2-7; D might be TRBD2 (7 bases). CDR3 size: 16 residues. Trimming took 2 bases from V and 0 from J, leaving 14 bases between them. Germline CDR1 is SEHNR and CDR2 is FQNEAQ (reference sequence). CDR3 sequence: CASSLYNGGRSYEQYF. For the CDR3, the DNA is TGTGCCAGCAGCTTATATAACGGGGGGCGCTCCTACGAGCAGTACTTC.